These 28 T cell receptor beta chains were sequenced from one sample in a study of CD8 T cells in Susac syndrome. Random hexamers were used to reverse transcribe roughly 0.45 to 1 ug of RNA. Via MiXCR, TCRdb re-called the immunoSEQ multiplex PCR reads, giving one row per CDR3 protein. This table holds 350,000 to 550,000 distinct CDR3 sequences, approximately 89% found once. Sequencing input: CD8+ T cells from PBMCs. Source of these receptors: a human donor with multiple sclerosis.

The chain links TRBV27 to TRBJ2-7, with D hard to call. The CDR3 sequence is 12 residues long. Germline CDR1 and CDR2: MNHEY and SMNVEV (reference sequence). V gave up 7 bases and J gave up 5 bases, with 12 bases separating them. The CDR3 region has the DNA TGTGCCAGCACCTCCGCTCGGGACGAGCAGTACTTC. As protein: CASTSARDEQYF.

The J gene is TRBJ1-1, the V gene TRBV7-9; no definite D call. Trimming removed 5 bases at V and 4 bases at J, with 14 bases between. Germline assignment: CDR1 SEHNR and CDR2 FQNEAQ (reference sequence). The CDR3 has 14 amino acids. CDR3 nucleotide sequence: TGTGCCAGCAGCCTAATCGGTTGGAGCACTGAAGCTTTCTTT. As protein: CASSLIGWSTEAFF.

The V call is TRBV7-9, the J call TRBJ1-6; D gene ambiguous. The germline CDR1 and CDR2 sequences are SEHNR and FQNEAQ (reference sequence). V lost 5 bases and J lost 6, with 14 bases in between. This CDR3 spans 15 amino acids. The CDR3 spells CASSPQEGRNSPLHF. The DNA for the CDR3 is TGTGCCAGCAGCCCTCAAGAAGGACGTAATTCACCCCTCCACTTT.

The chain recombines TRBV7-9 with TRBJ2-1, with 10 bases matching TRBD2. V lost 4 bases to trimming and J lost 10 bases; unmatched junction nucleotides: 7. There are 14 residues in the CDR3. Per germline, CDR1 SEHNR and CDR2 FQNEAQ (reference sequence). Written as DNA, the CDR3 is TGTGCCAGCAGCTCTAGCGGGAGTCCGGTGGAGCAGTTCTTC. This codes for CASSSSGSPVEQFF.

V usage is TRBV13 and J usage is TRBJ1-1; no definite D call. The germline V and J ends were trimmed by 7 bases and 0 bases, with 6 bases remaining between them. The CDR3 consists of 12 residues. Per germline, CDR1 PRHDT and CDR2 FYEKMQ (reference sequence). CDR3 bases: TGTGCCAGCAACCACCTGAACACTGAAGCTTTCTTT. Residues: CASNHLNTEAFF.

The J gene is TRBJ2-4, the V gene TRBV5-8; D gene uncertain. The CDR3 is made up of 15 amino acids. Trimming left V 4 bases short and J 0 bases short, with 11 bases between. The V gene's germline CDR1 is SGHTS and CDR2 YDEGEE. The DNA for the CDR3 is TGTGCCAGCAGCCCAACGCGTTTAGCCAAAAACATTCAGTACTTC. Its protein is CASSPTRLAKNIQYF.

The chain joins TRBV6-5 to TRBJ2-1; the D call may be TRBD1 or TRBD2 (5 bases each). V dropped 4 bases and J dropped 9 bases, with 25 bases sitting between them. The CDR3 is made up of 17 amino acids. Germline CDR1 is MNHEY and CDR2 is SVGAGI. The CDR3 DNA reads as TGTGCCAGCAGTTCATCCCGGAGGCGGTCAGGGCGTGGTGAGCAGTTCTTC. As protein: CASSSSRRRSGRGEQFF.

The chain joins TRBV27 to TRBJ2-7; D unresolved. Germline CDR1 MNHEY, CDR2 SMNVEV (reference sequence). Trimming stripped 4 bases from V and 6 bases from J, with 10 bases between. This CDR3 spans 12 amino acids. CDR3 loop: CASSSPSGEQYF. The DNA for the CDR3 is TGTGCCAGCAGTTCGCCGTCGGGCGAGCAGTACTTC.

The V gene is TRBV28, the J gene TRBJ2-7, with no clear D. This CDR3 comprises 12 residues. Germline V gives CDR1 MDHEN, CDR2 SYDVKM. With 6 bases removed from V and 5 bases from J, the gap between germline ends came to 11 bases. The CDR3 DNA follows: TGTGCCAGCAGCTTAAGAAGGGACGAGCAGTACTTC. Protein sequence: CASSLRRDEQYF. The whole variable domain, filled in from reference TRBV28 and TRBJ2-7, reads DVKVTQSSRYLVKRTGEKVFLECVQDMDHENMFWYRQDPGLGLRLIYFSYDVKMKEKGDIPEGYSVSREKKERFSLILESASTNQTSMYLCASSLRRDEQYFGPGTRLTVT.

V and J are TRBV10-3 and TRBJ1-2, with TRBD1 identical over 8 bases. Unmatched junction bases numbered 13, after V lost 6 bases and J lost 4 bases. CDR3 length equals 16 residues. CDR1 is ENHRY and CDR2 is SYGVKD in the germline V gene. The CDR3 coding sequence is TGTGCCATCAGGATACTCCCAGGGGGCGCGAGCTATGGCTACACCTTC. Its protein is CAIRILPGGASYGYTF.

CDR3 region: CASSSRTGTTGELFF. The CDR3 region has the DNA TGTGCCAGCAGTTCTCGGACAGGGACGACCGGGGAGCTGTTTTTT. The chain uses TRBV27 and TRBJ2-2; 8 bases fit TRBD1. V dropped 4 bases and J dropped 5; count of bases not matched to a gene: 6. Per germline, CDR1 MNHEY and CDR2 SMNVEV (reference sequence). The CDR3 contains 15 residues.

This clonotype was recorded once. The rearrangement links TRBV4-1 to TRBJ2-3, with D perhaps matching TRBD2 (6 bases). V was pared by 4 bases and J by 4 bases, with 18 bases between. Germline V gives CDR1 MGHRA, CDR2 YSYEKL. This CDR3 contains 16 residues. CDR3: CASSPGTGTYSDTQYF. CDR3 sequence (DNA): TGCGCCAGCAGCCCCGGAACCGGGACTTACTCAGATACGCAGTATTTT.

This clonotype was found once. The chain carries TRBV7-9 and TRBJ2-3, with TRBD2 matching over 8 bases. Trimming cost V 5 bases and J 2 bases; bases outside gene matches: 9. The germline gives CDR1 SEHNR, CDR2 FQNEAQ (reference sequence). This CDR3 has 16 amino acids. CDR3 residues: CASSIATSVDTDTQYF. In nucleotides, the CDR3 is TGTGCCAGCAGCATCGCGACTAGCGTAGACACAGATACGCAGTATTTT.

This rearrangement joins TRBV4-1 to TRBJ2-3, with 15 positions matching TRBD2. V was clipped by 8 bases and J by 0 bases; unmatched bases: 9. In germline, CDR1 is MGHRA, CDR2 YSYEKL. CDR3 length: 18 amino acids. The CDR3 sequence is CASGGLAGGPRSTDTQYF. The CDR3 DNA reads TGCGCCAGCGGCGGACTAGCGGGAGGGCCTCGGAGCACAGATACGCAGTATTTT.

The chain joins TRBV27 to TRBJ2-7; the D is unclear. Between the trimmed V and J ends, which lost 0 bases and 0 bases, there was a span of 12 bases. The CDR3 consists of 16 residues. Germline lookup yields CDR1 MNHEY and CDR2 SMNVEV (reference sequence). The CDR3 DNA is TGTGCCAGCAGTTTATCTGGGCAGGTATCCTCCTACGAGCAGTACTTC. Translated, it gives CASSLSGQVSSYEQYF.

This rearrangement joins TRBV4-1 to TRBJ1-1; 8 bases fit TRBD1. This CDR3 is built from 14 residues. The V gene's germline CDR1 is MGHRA and CDR2 YSYEKL. The V segment lost 3 bases and the J segment 6 bases; nucleotides outside the gene matches: 6. CDR3 sequence reads: CASSQRGQGPEAFF. CDR3 nucleotide sequence: TGCGCCAGCAGCCAGAGAGGACAGGGTCCTGAAGCTTTCTTT.

This clonotype was counted a single time. At one end, the junction sequence differs from germline, possibly due to a read error. The chain combines TRBV27 with TRBJ2-7; perhaps TRBD2 as D (6 bases). The CDR3 totals 13 residues. CDR1 is MNHEY, CDR2 SMNVEV, per germline (reference sequence). For the CDR3, the DNA is TGTGCCAGCAGTATTGGGACTGAATACGGGCAGTACTTC. Protein sequence: CASSIGTEYGQYF.

This clonotype appeared a single time. This rearrangement joins TRBV6-5 to TRBJ1-1; TRBD1 matches at 7 bases. This CDR3 has 17 residues. The germline CDR1 and CDR2 sequences are MNHEY and SVGAGI. With 2 bases clipped from V and 3 bases from J, the junction kept 12 bases outside the gene matches. The CDR3 loop is CASSYPRQGRGDTEAFF. The DNA for the CDR3 is TGTGCCAGCAGTTACCCTAGACAGGGAAGAGGGGACACTGAAGCTTTCTTT.

The chain combines TRBV2 with TRBJ1-1; 8 positions match TRBD1. The CDR3 loop spans 13 amino acids. Germline V lookup: CDR1 SNHLY, CDR2 FYNNEI. Trimming removed 3 bases from V and 6 bases from J; junction bases left unmatched: 3. CDR3 in DNA: TGTGCCAGCAGTGACAGGGGGCTTGCTGAAGCTTTCTTT. Translating it yields CASSDRGLAEAFF.

The genes are TRBV9 and TRBJ1-1, with TRBD1 identical over 9 bases. Germline trimming cut 3 bases from V and 5 bases from J; bases unmatched to any gene: 11. CDR1 and CDR2 (germline): SGDLS, YYNGEE. This CDR3 spans 16 amino acids. CDR3 DNA: TGTGCCAGCAGCGCAGCAGACAGGGGGATCGAGACTGAAGCTTTCTTT. Translation: CASSAADRGIETEAFF.

The chain joins TRBV27 to TRBJ2-5; D call uncertain. Looked up from germline, CDR1 is MNHEY and CDR2 is SMNVEV (reference sequence). V was clipped by 5 bases and J by 4 bases, with 8 bases between them. CDR3 length equals 12 residues. The CDR3 bases are TGTGCCAGCAGTCCGGACGGAGAGACCCAGTACTTC. It encodes CASSPDGETQYF.

The V gene is TRBV15, the J gene TRBJ1-2; D gene ambiguous. V was pared by 3 bases and J by 4 bases, with 9 bases between. The CDR3 contains 13 residues. Germline CDR1 LNHNV, CDR2 YYDKDF (reference sequence). CDR3 protein: CATSSARVYGYTF. In DNA form, the CDR3 reads TGTGCCACCAGCAGTGCAAGGGTCTATGGCTACACCTTC.

The chain joins TRBV6-1 to TRBJ1-4; D is possibly TRBD1 (5 bases). Germline lookup yields CDR1 MNHNS and CDR2 SASEGT. Deletions cut 6 bases from V and 7 bases from J, with 15 bases between. This CDR3 contains 14 residues. The CDR3 region is CASSDTWDAEKLFF. The CDR3 DNA follows: TGTGCCAGCAGCGACACATGGGACGCTGAAAAACTGTTTTTT.

V usage is TRBV14 and J usage is TRBJ2-2, with TRBD1 matching 7 bases. Per germline, CDR1 SGHDN and CDR2 FVKESK. The trim removed 5 bases at V and 1 base at J, leaving 4 bases unmatched. The CDR3 has 15 residues. In nucleotides, the CDR3 is TGTGCCAGCAGCAACCGGGACAGGAACACCGGGGAGCTGTTTTTT. Protein: CASSNRDRNTGELFF.

This sequence joins TRBV19 and TRBJ2-1; unclear D gene. CDR1 is LNHDA and CDR2 is SQIVND in the germline V gene (reference sequence). This CDR3 comprises 12 residues. Deletions cut 4 bases from V and 10 bases from J, with 11 bases between. CDR3 residues: CASSTPVAEQFF. The DNA for the CDR3 is TGTGCCAGTAGTACACCTGTGGCCGAGCAGTTCTTC. Filled out from reference TRBV19 and TRBJ2-1, the complete variable domain reads DGGITQSPKYLFRKEGQNVTLSCEQNLNHDAMYWYRQDPGQGLRLIYYSQIVNDFQKGDIAEGYSVSREKKESFPLTVTSAQKNPTAFYLCASSTPVAEQFFGPGTRLTVL.

The table lists this clonotype with a count of one. This chain connects TRBV27 to TRBJ2-7; 11 positions match TRBD2. The V segment lost 5 bases and the J segment 7 bases; nucleotides outside the gene matches: 10. The germline V gene encodes CDR1 MNHEY and CDR2 SMNVEV (reference sequence). CDR3 length: 15 residues. Written as DNA, the CDR3 is TGTGCCAGCAGTCTAAGACTAGCGGGGATTTCTGAGCAGTACTTC. Translated: CASSLRLAGISEQYF.

The V and J genes are TRBV5-1 and TRBJ2-1; D ambiguous. V was clipped by 0 bases and J by 2 bases, with 9 bases between them. This CDR3 is built from 15 residues. Germline CDR1 SGHRS, CDR2 YFSETQ. CDR3 sequence: CASSLDQSAYNEQFF. In DNA, the CDR3 is TGCGCCAGCAGCTTGGATCAGAGCGCCTACAATGAGCAGTTCTTC. Supplemented by reference TRBV5-1 and TRBJ2-1, the full variable domain reads KAGVTQTPRYLIKTRGQQVTLSCSPISGHRSVSWYQQTPGQGLQFLFEYFSETQRNKGNFPGRFSGRQFSNSRSEMNVSTLELGDSALYLCASSLDQSAYNEQFFGPGTRLTVL.

This sequence joins TRBV4-1 and TRBJ2-7; 9 nucleotides align to TRBD1. The CDR3 length is 14 residues. Germline V lookup: CDR1 MGHRA, CDR2 YSYEKL. V shed 5 bases, J shed 5 bases, and the junction held 7 bases outside the gene matches. CDR3 coding DNA: TGCGCCAGCAGCGGCCGGACAGGGGACAACGAGCAGTACTTC. The encoded protein is CASSGRTGDNEQYF.